A selection of T cell receptor beta chains follows, all from one sample in a study of T-cell reconstitution after alpha-beta-depleted transplantation in children. From the PCR reads, TCRdb called clonotypes with MiXCR, one entry per CDR3 protein. The repertoire holds approximately 230,000 distinct CDR3 sequences, approximately 24% seen once, with 4% to 5.5% in the top ten. Sequenced here: PBMCs, mostly from graft donor cells, sampled 360 days after TCRalphabeta/CD19-depleted stem cell transplant. The receptors derive from a female patient under 10 years old who had a stem cell transplant for congenital amegakaryocytic thrombocytopenia, so the T cells may come from the graft donor. Each CDR3 is given with its conserved first and last residue. Each record gives: D gene, J gene, clone size, V gene, CDR3 protein, CDR3 DNA. D genes are given only for firm matches. Expanded clones get a size class; other rows say once, few or many, or leave the size out.

d_gene: TRBD2
j_gene: TRBJ2-7
abundance: NA
v_gene: TRBV6-1
CDR3aa: CASRHKRESSYEQYF
CDR3nt: TGTGCCAGCAGACACAAGCGGGAGAGCTCCTACGAGCAGTACTTC

d_gene: NA
j_gene: TRBJ1-2
abundance: NA
v_gene: TRBV6-5
CDR3aa: CASSYLGPLLGGYTF
CDR3nt: TGTGCCAGCAGTTACCTTGGTCCCCTCCTGGGGGGCTACACCTTC

d_gene: TRBD1
j_gene: TRBJ2-7
abundance: many
v_gene: TRBV6-2/TRBV6-3
CDR3aa: CASSYSPGQGRYEQYF
CDR3nt: TGTGCCAGCAGTTACTCGCCCGGACAGGGGAGGTACGAGCAGTACTTC

d_gene: TRBD1
j_gene: TRBJ1-4
abundance: NA
v_gene: TRBV4-1
CDR3aa: CASSQELRTGMRKLFF
CDR3nt: TGCGCCAGCAGCCAAGAACTGAGGACAGGGATGAGAAAACTGTTTTTT

d_gene: NA
j_gene: TRBJ2-2
abundance: many
v_gene: TRBV21-1
CDR3aa: CASSISKGAVSTGELFF
CDR3nt: TGTGCCAGCAGCATAAGTAAAGGGGCGGTTAGTACCGGGGAGCTGTTTTTT

d_gene: NA
j_gene: TRBJ1-1
abundance: many
v_gene: TRBV10-3
CDR3aa: CAISESPGVATEAFF
CDR3nt: TGTGCCATCAGTGAGTCGCCGGGTGTCGCCACTGAAGCTTTCTTT

d_gene: NA
j_gene: TRBJ2-1
abundance: few
v_gene: TRBV7-2
CDR3aa: CASSQGGTRATYNEQFF
CDR3nt: TGTGCCAGCAGCCAGGGGGGGACGAGGGCGACGTACAATGAGCAGTTCTTC

d_gene: NA
j_gene: TRBJ2-5
abundance: once
v_gene: TRBV4-3
CDR3aa: CASSQDEAGPETQYF
CDR3nt: TGCGCCAGCAGCCAAGATGAGGCAGGGCCGGAGACCCAGTACTTC

d_gene: NA
j_gene: TRBJ1-2
abundance: NA
v_gene: TRBV19
CDR3aa: CASSPSSYGYTF
CDR3nt: TGTGCCAGTAGTCCATCAAGCTATGGCTACACCTTC

d_gene: NA
j_gene: TRBJ1-1
abundance: few
v_gene: TRBV19
CDR3aa: CASSMAGVNTEAFF
CDR3nt: TGTGCCAGTAGTATGGCAGGGGTGAACACTGAAGCTTTCTTT

d_gene: NA
j_gene: TRBJ1-2
abundance: few
v_gene: TRBV7-9
CDR3aa: CASSPDSYGYTF
CDR3nt: TGTGCCAGCAGCCCGGACAGCTATGGCTACACCTTC

d_gene: NA
j_gene: TRBJ1-1
abundance: NA
v_gene: TRBV20-1
CDR3aa: CSALNTGREAFF
CDR3nt: TGCAGTGCTCTAAACACTGGTCGTGAAGCTTTCTTT

d_gene: NA
j_gene: TRBJ2-7
abundance: few
v_gene: TRBV6-2/TRBV6-3
CDR3aa: CASSKTTQGRIYEQYF
CDR3nt: TGTGCCAGCAGTAAGACGACCCAGGGACGGATTTACGAGCAGTACTTC

d_gene: NA
j_gene: TRBJ2-7
abundance: few
v_gene: TRBV11-1
CDR3aa: CASSLGRPGSLSNSFYEQYF
CDR3nt: TGTGCCAGCAGCTTAGGCAGGCCGGGTTCCCTGTCCAACTCTTTCTACGAGCAGTACTTC

d_gene: NA
j_gene: TRBJ2-5
abundance: NA
v_gene: TRBV6-2/TRBV6-3
CDR3aa: CASSYLTRGALQETQYF
CDR3nt: TGTGCCAGCAGTTACCTTACTAGGGGCGCACTTCAAGAGACCCAGTACTTC

d_gene: NA
j_gene: TRBJ1-1
abundance: many
v_gene: TRBV20-1
CDR3aa: CSAIRGALNTEAFF
CDR3nt: TGCAGTGCTATCCGAGGGGCCCTGAACACTGAAGCTTTCTTT

d_gene: TRBD1
j_gene: TRBJ1-3
abundance: NA
v_gene: TRBV12-3/TRBV12-4
CDR3aa: CASSRRGLWGNTIYF
CDR3nt: TGTGCCAGCAGTCGTAGGGGGCTTTGGGGAAACACCATATATTTT

d_gene: NA
j_gene: TRBJ1-1
abundance: few
v_gene: TRBV5-5
CDR3aa: CASSYIPWNTEAFF
CDR3nt: TGTGCCAGCAGCTACATACCATGGAACACTGAAGCTTTCTTT

d_gene: NA
j_gene: TRBJ1-4
abundance: once
v_gene: TRBV30
CDR3aa: CAWNVGDISEKLFF
CDR3nt: TGTGCCTGGAACGTGGGGGACATAAGTGAAAAACTGTTTTTT

d_gene: NA
j_gene: TRBJ2-3
abundance: few
v_gene: TRBV7-8
CDR3aa: CASSSWSGGDSRTSTDTQYF
CDR3nt: TGTGCCAGCAGCTCATGGTCTGGGGGGGACAGCAGGACTAGCACAGATACGCAGTATTTT

d_gene: NA
j_gene: TRBJ2-5
abundance: NA
v_gene: TRBV6-5
CDR3aa: CASSYSSPGEQETQYF
CDR3nt: TGTGCCAGCAGTTACTCGAGTCCAGGGGAACAAGAGACCCAGTACTTC

d_gene: NA
j_gene: TRBJ1-2
abundance: NA
v_gene: TRBV5-6
CDR3aa: CASSLYPDYTF
CDR3nt: TGTGCCAGCAGCTTGTATCCGGACTACACCTTC

d_gene: NA
j_gene: TRBJ2-5
abundance: NA
v_gene: TRBV20-1
CDR3aa: CSASRVGETQYF
CDR3nt: TGCAGTGCTAGCAGGGTAGGAGAGACCCAGTACTTC

d_gene: NA
j_gene: TRBJ2-1
abundance: few
v_gene: TRBV3-1
CDR3aa: CASSQAGPGVFYNEQFF
CDR3nt: TGTGCCAGCAGCCAAGCGGGCCCCGGGGTATTCTACAATGAGCAGTTCTTC

d_gene: NA
j_gene: TRBJ2-3
abundance: NA
v_gene: TRBV30
CDR3aa: CAWSVQGTDTQYF
CDR3nt: TGTGCCTGGAGTGTACAGGGCACAGATACGCAGTATTTT

d_gene: NA
j_gene: TRBJ2-7
abundance: many
v_gene: TRBV12-3/TRBV12-4
CDR3aa: CASSLGYYEQYF
CDR3nt: TGTGCCAGCAGCTTAGGTTACTACGAGCAGTACTTC